Listed below are T cell receptor beta chains from one sample, sequenced in a study of response to subunit inactivated influenza vaccine. TCRdb processed the RT-PCR reads anew with MiXCR; each CDR3 protein has one entry. The data contain some 520,000 distinct CDR3 sequences, approximately 15% of them singletons. Sequences were derived from CD4+ T cells sorted from PBMCs, sampled around 25 months after vaccination. These receptors came from a man between 45 and 75 years old who received an inactivated influenza vaccine. The CDR3 runs from the conserved cysteine through the conserved F or W. A D gene is named only where the DNA matches it firmly.

J gene | V gene | D gene | CDR3 protein
TRBJ2-7 | TRBV7-2 | TRBD1 | CASSVGQVSSYEQYF
TRBJ2-1 | TRBV4-2 | TRBD2 | CASSQDREVGEQFF
TRBJ2-2 | TRBV5-5 | TRBD1 | CASSTGGNSGELFF
TRBJ2-2 | TRBV7-2 | TRBD2 | CASSESSAGAGELFF
TRBJ2-7 | TRBV4-2 | TRBD2 | CASSQDLSGGASYEQYF
TRBJ2-7 | TRBV3-1 | NA | CASSSKPAFSYEQYF
TRBJ1-2 | TRBV5-6 | NA | CASSPFTGFSGYTF
TRBJ1-1 | TRBV3-1 | NA | CASSQEQGGLEAFF
TRBJ2-5 | TRBV20-1 | NA | CSARAILVRETQYF
TRBJ1-3 | TRBV10-3 | NA | CAISVDRSSGNTIYF
TRBJ1-1 | TRBV18 | NA | CASSQPTGNTEAFF
TRBJ1-5 | TRBV15 | NA | CATSSPGGGNQPQHF
TRBJ2-4 | TRBV6-1 | TRBD2 | CASSQGLAGNDIQYF
TRBJ2-3 | TRBV7-8 | NA | CASSLPDRDTQYF
TRBJ2-7 | TRBV20-1 | TRBD2 | CRVWVAGANEQYF
TRBJ2-7 | TRBV6-5 | TRBD1 | CASSYGGTGGYEQYF
TRBJ1-1 | TRBV20-1 | NA | CSAKNPGAFF
TRBJ1-6 | TRBV27 | TRBD1 | CASSFGTGGEWVSPLHF
TRBJ1-4 | TRBV20-1 | TRBD1 | CSAFNPGQGLRKGEKLFF
TRBJ1-5 | TRBV12-3/TRBV12-4 | TRBD1 | CASSLFGYPGQGFNQPQHF
TRBJ2-5 | TRBV29-1 | NA | CSVGGRQKETQYF
TRBJ1-2 | TRBV11-2 | NA | CASSLPYREDGYTF
TRBJ2-3 | TRBV5-1 | NA | CASSLSLARGADTQYF
TRBJ2-1 | TRBV3-1 | NA | CASSQGAQLDRFF
TRBJ2-1 | TRBV4-3 | TRBD1 | CASSLPRDRESYNEQFF
TRBJ2-2 | TRBV11-2 | NA | CASSPRTETGELFF
TRBJ2-3 | TRBV30 | NA | CAWSRSGGPTDTQYF
TRBJ2-7 | TRBV28 | NA | CASSLSRGTYEQYF
TRBJ2-5 | TRBV11-2 | NA | CASSPGSQGTQYF
TRBJ1-5 | TRBV18 | TRBD1 | CASSPGQGVGQPQHF
TRBJ2-3 | TRBV20-1 | TRBD2 | CSASSSGRRDTQYF
TRBJ2-7 | TRBV4-3 | NA | CASSQDRAVQYF
TRBJ2-3 | TRBV27 | NA | CASSLSRQTSTDTQYF
TRBJ1-1 | TRBV5-1 | NA | CASSFPEGDTEAFF
TRBJ2-7 | TRBV20-1 | NA | CSARDLRGRTNYEQYF
TRBJ2-7 | TRBV4-3 | NA | CASSQDHRQDYEQYF
TRBJ1-4 | TRBV28 | NA | CASSLFGGGNEKLFF
TRBJ2-7 | TRBV4-3 | NA | CASSQRTPAGYEQYF
TRBJ2-3 | TRBV12-5 | NA | CASGASGTDTQYF
TRBJ1-2 | TRBV25-1 | NA | CASSARQNGYTF
TRBJ1-2 | TRBV18 | NA | CASSPAQYNYGYTF
TRBJ1-6 | TRBV5-1 | TRBD1 | CASSKGQIYNSPLHF
TRBJ1-2 | TRBV4-3 | NA | CASSQGLEGGYGYTF
TRBJ1-5 | TRBV6-2/TRBV6-3 | NA | CASSAVVGSQPQHF
TRBJ2-7 | TRBV20-1 | NA | CSARKRASYEQYF
TRBJ1-4 | TRBV7-2 | NA | CASSWSTGNEKLFF
TRBJ1-3 | TRBV15 | NA | CATSRVFSQAGNTIYF
TRBJ1-5 | TRBV5-1 | NA | CASSLGPREPQHF